This TCR beta chain emerged from a study of T cells expressing NK-cell markers. Study results and caveats: The study found these clonotypes also leading the CD3+CD56-NKG2C+ fraction in a few donors.

TCRdb re-called the 5' RACE reads and gives one entry per CDR3 protein, without DNA. This table lists some 460,000 distinct CDR3 sequences. The CDR3 is 15 amino acids. Germline CDR1 reads SGHRS; CDR2 reads YFSETQ. As to this clonotype: Its matching antigen is unknown.

The TCR comes from a woman in her 50s in good health. This rearrangement joins TRBV5-1 to TRBJ2-3. Sequences were obtained from blood T cells: a sorted CD56 or NKG2C T cell subset, CD4+ or CD8+ T cells, or bulk PBMC T cells (not recorded which). The CDR3: CASSWALGSTDTQYF.